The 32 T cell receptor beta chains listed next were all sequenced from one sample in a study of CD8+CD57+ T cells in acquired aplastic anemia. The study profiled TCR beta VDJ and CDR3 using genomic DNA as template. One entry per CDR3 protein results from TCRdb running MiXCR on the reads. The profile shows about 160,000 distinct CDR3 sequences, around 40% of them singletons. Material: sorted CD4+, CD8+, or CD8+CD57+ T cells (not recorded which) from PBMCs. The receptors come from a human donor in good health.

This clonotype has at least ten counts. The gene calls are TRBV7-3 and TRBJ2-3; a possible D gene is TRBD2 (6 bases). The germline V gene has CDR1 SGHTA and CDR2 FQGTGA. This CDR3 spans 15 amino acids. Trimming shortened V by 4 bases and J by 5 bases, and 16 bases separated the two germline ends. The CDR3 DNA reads TGTGCCAGCAGCTCAGAGTTCGGGGGTATAGATACGCAGTATTTT. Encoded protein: CASSSEFGGIDTQYF.

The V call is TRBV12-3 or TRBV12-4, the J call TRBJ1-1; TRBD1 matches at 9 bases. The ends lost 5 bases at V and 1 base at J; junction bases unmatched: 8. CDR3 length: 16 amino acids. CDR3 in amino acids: CASSRGPGQGNTEAFF. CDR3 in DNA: TGTGCCAGCAGTAGAGGGCCGGGACAGGGGAACACTGAAGCTTTCTTT.

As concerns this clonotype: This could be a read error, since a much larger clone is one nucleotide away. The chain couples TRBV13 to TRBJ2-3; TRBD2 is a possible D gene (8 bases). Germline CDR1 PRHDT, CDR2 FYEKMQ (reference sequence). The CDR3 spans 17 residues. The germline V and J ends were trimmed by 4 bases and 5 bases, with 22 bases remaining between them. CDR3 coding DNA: TGTGCCAGCAGCTACCCTGCGTTTAGCGGGACAGTAGATACGCAGTATTTT. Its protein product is CASSYPAFSGTVDTQYF.

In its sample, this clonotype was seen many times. In nucleotides, the CDR3 is TGCGCCAGCAGCTTGGGGTTTGTGAGCGGGAGATCTGTGGAGACCCAGTACTTC. This codes for CASSLGFVSGRSVETQYF. The chain is built from TRBV5-1 and TRBJ2-5, with 8 bases matching TRBD2. Germline V lookup: CDR1 SGHRS, CDR2 YFSETQ. Trimming took 0 bases from V and 5 from J; bases not matched to a gene: 15. The CDR3 totals 18 residues.

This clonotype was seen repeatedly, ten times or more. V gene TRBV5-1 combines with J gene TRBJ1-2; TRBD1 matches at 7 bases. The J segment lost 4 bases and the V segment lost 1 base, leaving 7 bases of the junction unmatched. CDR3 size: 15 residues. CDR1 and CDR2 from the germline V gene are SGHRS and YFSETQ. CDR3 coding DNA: TGCGCCAGCAGCTTGTTGCCAGGGGGAGTCTATGGCTACACCTTC. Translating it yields CASSLLPGGVYGYTF.

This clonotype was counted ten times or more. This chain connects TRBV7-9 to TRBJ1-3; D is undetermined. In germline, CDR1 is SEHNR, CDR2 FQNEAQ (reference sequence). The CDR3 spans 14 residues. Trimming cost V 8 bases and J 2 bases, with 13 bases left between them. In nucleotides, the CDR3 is TGTGCCAGCTTCCCCGGTGGGACTGGAAACACCATATATTTT. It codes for CASFPGGTGNTIYF.

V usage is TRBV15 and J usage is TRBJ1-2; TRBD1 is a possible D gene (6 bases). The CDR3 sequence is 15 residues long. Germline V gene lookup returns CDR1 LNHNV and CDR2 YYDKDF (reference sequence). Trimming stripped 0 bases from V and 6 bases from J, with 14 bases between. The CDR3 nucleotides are TGTGCCACCAGCAGAGATATAGAGGGGGGGAATGGCTACACCTTC. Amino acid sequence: CATSRDIEGGNGYTF.

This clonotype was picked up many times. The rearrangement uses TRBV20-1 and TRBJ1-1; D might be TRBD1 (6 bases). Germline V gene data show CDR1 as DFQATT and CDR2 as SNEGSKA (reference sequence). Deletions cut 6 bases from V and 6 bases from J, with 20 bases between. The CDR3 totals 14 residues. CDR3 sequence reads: CSAKDRPGRAEAFF. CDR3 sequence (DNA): TGCAGTGCAAAAGACAGGCCCGGGAGGGCTGAAGCTTTCTTT.

CDR3 amino acids: CASSATGGGWRETQYF. The CDR3 coding sequence is TGTGCCAGCAGTGCTACAGGGGGCGGTTGGCGAGAGACCCAGTACTTC. The chain combines TRBV25-1 with TRBJ2-5; the match to TRBD1 covers 9 bases. The CDR3 sequence is 16 residues long. V lost 4 bases, J lost 4 bases, and 10 bases stayed unmatched. Germline values: CDR1 MGHDK, CDR2 SYGVNS.

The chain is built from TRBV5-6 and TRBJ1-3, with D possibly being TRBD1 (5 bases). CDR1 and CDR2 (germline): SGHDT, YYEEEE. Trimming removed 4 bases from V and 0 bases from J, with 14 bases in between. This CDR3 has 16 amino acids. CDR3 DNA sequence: TGTGCCAGCAGCCGGGGAGGGGAGGACTCTGGAAACACCATATATTTT. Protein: CASSRGGEDSGNTIYF. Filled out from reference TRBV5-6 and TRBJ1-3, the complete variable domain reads DAGVTQSPTHLIKTRGQQVTLRCSPKSGHDTVSWYQQALGQGPQFIFQYYEEEERQRGNFPDRFSGHQFPNYSSELNVNALLLGDSALYLCASSRGGEDSGNTIYFGEGSWLTVV.

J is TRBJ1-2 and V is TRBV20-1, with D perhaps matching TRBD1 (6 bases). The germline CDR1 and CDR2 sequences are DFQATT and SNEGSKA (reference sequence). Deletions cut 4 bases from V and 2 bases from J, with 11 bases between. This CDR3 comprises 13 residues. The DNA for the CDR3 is TGCAGTGCTATCTTGGACAGAAACTATGGCTACACCTTC. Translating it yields CSAILDRNYGYTF.

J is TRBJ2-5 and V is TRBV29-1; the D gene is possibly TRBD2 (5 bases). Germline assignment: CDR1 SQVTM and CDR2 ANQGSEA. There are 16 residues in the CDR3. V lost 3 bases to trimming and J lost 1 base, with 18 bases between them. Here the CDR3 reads CSVDIGLGLSQETQYF. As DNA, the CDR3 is TGCAGCGTTGATATTGGACTTGGGCTCTCCCAAGAGACCCAGTACTTC.

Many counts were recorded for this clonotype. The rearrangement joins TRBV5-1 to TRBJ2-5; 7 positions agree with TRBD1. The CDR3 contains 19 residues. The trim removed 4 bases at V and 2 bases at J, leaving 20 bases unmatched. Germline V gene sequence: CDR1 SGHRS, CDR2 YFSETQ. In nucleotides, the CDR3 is TGCGCCAGCAGCCCAAAAGTGGCTCCGGGACAGCTACTACAAGAGACCCAGTACTTC. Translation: CASSPKVAPGQLLQETQYF. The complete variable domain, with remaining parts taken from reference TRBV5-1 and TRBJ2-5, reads KAGVTQTPRYLIKTRGQQVTLSCSPISGHRSVSWYQQTPGQGLQFLFEYFSETQRNKGNFPGRFSGRQFSNSRSEMNVSTLELGDSALYLCASSPKVAPGQLLQETQYFGPGTRLLVL.

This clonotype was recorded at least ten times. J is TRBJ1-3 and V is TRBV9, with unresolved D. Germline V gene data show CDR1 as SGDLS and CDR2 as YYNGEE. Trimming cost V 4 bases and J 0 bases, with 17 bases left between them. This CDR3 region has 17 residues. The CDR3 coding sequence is TGTGCCAGCAGCCGTTCGATTGGGTGGAGCTCTGGAAACACCATATATTTT. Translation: CASSRSIGWSSGNTIYF.

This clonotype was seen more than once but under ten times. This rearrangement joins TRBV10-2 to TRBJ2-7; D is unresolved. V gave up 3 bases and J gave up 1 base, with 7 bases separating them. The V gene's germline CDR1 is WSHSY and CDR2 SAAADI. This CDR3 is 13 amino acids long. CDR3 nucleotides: TGCGCCAGCAGTGATGGGGATTCCTACGAGCAGTACTTC. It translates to CASSDGDSYEQYF.

The CDR3: CSVESQGVWTEAFF. The DNA for the CDR3 is TGCAGCGTTGAATCACAGGGCGTGTGGACTGAAGCTTTCTTT. The genes are TRBV29-1 and TRBJ1-1, with a possible D match to TRBD1 (6 bases). Germline values: CDR1 SQVTM, CDR2 ANQGSEA. The CDR3 totals 14 residues. V was cut by 2 bases and J by 5 bases, with 15 bases left in between.

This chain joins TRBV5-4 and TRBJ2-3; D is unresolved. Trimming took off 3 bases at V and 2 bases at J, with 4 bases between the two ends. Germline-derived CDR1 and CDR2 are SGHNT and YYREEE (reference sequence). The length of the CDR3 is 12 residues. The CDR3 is CASSSDTDTQYF. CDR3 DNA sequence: TGTGCCAGCAGCTCTGACACAGATACGCAGTATTTT.

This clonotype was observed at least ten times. The CDR3, as DNA: TGTGCCAGCAGCAGACGTTCCCCCTACGAGCAGTACTTC. Translated: CASSRRSPYEQYF. The chain has TRBV3-1 and TRBJ2-7; D uncertain. Trimming stripped 5 bases from V and 2 bases from J, with 10 bases between. CDR3 size: 13 residues. Germline CDR1 is LGHDT and CDR2 is YNNKEL (reference sequence).

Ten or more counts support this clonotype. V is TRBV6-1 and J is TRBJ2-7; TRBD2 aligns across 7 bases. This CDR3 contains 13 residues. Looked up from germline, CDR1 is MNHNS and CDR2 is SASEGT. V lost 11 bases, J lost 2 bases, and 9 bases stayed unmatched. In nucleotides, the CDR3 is TGTGCCGTTGGTCAGCGGGATGCCTACGAGCAGTACTTC. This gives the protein CAVGQRDAYEQYF.

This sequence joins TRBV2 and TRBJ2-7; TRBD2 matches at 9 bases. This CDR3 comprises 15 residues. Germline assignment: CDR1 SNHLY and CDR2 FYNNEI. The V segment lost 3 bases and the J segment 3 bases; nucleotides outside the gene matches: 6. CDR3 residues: CASSDWASGIYEQYF. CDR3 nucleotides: TGTGCCAGCAGTGATTGGGCTAGCGGGATCTACGAGCAGTACTTC.

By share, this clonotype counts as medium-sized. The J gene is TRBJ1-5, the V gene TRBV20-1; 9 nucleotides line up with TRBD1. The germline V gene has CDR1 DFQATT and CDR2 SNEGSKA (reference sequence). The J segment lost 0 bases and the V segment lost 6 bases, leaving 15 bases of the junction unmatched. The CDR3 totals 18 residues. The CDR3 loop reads CSAPLGTGTTYSNQPQHF. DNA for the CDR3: TGCAGTGCCCCACTGGGGACAGGGACAACTTATAGCAATCAGCCCCAGCATTTT.

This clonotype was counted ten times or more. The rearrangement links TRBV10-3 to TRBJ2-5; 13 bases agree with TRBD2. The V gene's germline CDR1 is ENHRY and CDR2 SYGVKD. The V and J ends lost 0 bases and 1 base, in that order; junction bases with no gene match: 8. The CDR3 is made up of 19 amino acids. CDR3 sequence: CAISESGTSGGAAQETQYF. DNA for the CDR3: TGTGCCATCAGTGAGTCTGGAACTAGCGGGGGGGCGGCCCAAGAGACCCAGTACTTC.

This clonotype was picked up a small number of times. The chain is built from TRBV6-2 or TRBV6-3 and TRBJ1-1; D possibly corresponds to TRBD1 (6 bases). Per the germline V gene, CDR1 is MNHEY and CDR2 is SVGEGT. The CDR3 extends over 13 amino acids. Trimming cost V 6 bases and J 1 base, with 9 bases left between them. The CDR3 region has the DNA TGTGCCAGCAGATGGACAGAGAACACTGAAGCTTTCTTT. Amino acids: CASRWTENTEAFF.

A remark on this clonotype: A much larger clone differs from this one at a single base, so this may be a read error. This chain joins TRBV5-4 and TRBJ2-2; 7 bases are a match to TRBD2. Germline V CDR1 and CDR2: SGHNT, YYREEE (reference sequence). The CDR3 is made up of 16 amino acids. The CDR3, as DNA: TGTGCCAGCAGCAGGCCTAGCGGAGCGAACACCGGGGAGCTGCTTTTT. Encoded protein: CASSRPSGANTGELLF.

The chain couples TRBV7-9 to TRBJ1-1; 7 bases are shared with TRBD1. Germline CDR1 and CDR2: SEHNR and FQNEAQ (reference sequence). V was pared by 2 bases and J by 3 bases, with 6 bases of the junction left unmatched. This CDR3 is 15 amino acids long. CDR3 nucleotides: TGTGCCAGCAGCTTATCCGGGACAGTCCACACTGAAGCTTTCTTT. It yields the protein CASSLSGTVHTEAFF.

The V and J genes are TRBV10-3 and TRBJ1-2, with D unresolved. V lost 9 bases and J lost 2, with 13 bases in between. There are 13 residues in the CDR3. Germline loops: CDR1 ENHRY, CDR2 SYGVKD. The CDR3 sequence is CAIADLANYGYTF. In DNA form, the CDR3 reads TGTGCCATTGCGGACCTGGCCAACTATGGCTACACCTTC.

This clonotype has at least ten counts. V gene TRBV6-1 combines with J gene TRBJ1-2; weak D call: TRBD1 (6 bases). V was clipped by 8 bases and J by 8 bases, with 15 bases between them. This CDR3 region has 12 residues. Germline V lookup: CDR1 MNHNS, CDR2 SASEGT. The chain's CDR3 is CASRWGAEGYTF. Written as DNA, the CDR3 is TGTGCCAGCCGGTGGGGGGCTGAGGGCTACACCTTC.

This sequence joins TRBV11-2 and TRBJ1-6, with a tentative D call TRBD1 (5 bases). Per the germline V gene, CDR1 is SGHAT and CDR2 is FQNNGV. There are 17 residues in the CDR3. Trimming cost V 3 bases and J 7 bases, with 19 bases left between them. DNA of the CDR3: TGTGCCAGCAGCTTCCCCCCTACAGGCCCGGCGAATTCACCCCTCCACTTT. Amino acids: CASSFPPTGPANSPLHF.

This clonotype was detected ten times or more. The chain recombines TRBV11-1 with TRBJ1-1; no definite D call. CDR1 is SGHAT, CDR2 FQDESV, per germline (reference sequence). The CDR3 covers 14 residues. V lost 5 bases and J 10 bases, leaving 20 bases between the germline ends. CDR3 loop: CASSAGLGNNLAFF. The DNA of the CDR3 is TGTGCCAGCAGCGCTGGTTTGGGGAATAACTTAGCTTTCTTT.

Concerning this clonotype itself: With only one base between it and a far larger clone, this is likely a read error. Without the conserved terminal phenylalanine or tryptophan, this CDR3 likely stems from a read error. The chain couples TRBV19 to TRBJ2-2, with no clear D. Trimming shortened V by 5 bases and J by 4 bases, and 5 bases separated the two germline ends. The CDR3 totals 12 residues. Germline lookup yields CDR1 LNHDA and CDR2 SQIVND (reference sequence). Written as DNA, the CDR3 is TGTGCCAGTAGTCTTCCCACCGGGGAGCTGTTTTTA. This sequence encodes CASSLPTGELFL.

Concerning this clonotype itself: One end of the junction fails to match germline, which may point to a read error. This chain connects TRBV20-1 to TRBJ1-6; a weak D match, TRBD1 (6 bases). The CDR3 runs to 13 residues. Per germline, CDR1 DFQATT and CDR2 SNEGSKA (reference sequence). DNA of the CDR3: TGTGGTGCTAGAGGGACACCTAATTCACCCCTCCACTTT. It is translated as CGARGTPNSPLHF.

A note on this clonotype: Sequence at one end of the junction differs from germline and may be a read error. This chain's CDR3 is CSVRGATSYEQYF. CDR3 DNA: TGCAGCGTTCGTGGAGCGACCTCCTATGAGCAGTACTTC. The chain uses TRBV29-1 and TRBJ2-7; no reliable D call. Germline V gene lookup returns CDR1 SQVTM and CDR2 ANQGSEA. The CDR3 has 13 residues.